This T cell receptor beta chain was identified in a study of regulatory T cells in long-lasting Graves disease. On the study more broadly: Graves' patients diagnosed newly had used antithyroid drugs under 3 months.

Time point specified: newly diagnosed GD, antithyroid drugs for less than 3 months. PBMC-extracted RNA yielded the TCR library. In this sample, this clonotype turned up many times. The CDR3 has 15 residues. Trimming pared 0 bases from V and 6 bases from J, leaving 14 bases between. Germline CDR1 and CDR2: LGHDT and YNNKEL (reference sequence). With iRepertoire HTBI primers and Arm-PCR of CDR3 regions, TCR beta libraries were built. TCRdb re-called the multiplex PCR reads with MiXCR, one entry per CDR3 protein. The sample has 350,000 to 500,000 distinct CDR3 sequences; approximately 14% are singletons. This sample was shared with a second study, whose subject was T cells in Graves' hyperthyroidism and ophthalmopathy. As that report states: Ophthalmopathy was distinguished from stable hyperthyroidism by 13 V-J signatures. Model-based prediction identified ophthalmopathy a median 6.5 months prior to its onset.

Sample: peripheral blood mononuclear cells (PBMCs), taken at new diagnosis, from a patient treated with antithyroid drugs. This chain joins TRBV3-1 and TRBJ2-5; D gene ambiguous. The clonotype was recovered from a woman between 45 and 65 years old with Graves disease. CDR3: CASSQEVWSRKTQYF. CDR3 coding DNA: TGTGCCAGCAGCCAAGAGGTTTGGAGCAGGAAGACCCAGTACTTC.